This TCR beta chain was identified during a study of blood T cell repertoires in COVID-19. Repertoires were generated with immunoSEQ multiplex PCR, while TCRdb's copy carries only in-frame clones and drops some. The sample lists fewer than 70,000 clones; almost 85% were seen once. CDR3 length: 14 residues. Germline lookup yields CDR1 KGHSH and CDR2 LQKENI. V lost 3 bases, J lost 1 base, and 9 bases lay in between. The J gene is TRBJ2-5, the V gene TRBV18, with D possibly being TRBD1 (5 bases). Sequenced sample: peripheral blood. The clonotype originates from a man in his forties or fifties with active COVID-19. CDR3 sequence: CASSPTASQETQYF. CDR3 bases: TGTGCCAGCTCACCGACAGCTTCCCAAGAGACCCAGTACTTC.